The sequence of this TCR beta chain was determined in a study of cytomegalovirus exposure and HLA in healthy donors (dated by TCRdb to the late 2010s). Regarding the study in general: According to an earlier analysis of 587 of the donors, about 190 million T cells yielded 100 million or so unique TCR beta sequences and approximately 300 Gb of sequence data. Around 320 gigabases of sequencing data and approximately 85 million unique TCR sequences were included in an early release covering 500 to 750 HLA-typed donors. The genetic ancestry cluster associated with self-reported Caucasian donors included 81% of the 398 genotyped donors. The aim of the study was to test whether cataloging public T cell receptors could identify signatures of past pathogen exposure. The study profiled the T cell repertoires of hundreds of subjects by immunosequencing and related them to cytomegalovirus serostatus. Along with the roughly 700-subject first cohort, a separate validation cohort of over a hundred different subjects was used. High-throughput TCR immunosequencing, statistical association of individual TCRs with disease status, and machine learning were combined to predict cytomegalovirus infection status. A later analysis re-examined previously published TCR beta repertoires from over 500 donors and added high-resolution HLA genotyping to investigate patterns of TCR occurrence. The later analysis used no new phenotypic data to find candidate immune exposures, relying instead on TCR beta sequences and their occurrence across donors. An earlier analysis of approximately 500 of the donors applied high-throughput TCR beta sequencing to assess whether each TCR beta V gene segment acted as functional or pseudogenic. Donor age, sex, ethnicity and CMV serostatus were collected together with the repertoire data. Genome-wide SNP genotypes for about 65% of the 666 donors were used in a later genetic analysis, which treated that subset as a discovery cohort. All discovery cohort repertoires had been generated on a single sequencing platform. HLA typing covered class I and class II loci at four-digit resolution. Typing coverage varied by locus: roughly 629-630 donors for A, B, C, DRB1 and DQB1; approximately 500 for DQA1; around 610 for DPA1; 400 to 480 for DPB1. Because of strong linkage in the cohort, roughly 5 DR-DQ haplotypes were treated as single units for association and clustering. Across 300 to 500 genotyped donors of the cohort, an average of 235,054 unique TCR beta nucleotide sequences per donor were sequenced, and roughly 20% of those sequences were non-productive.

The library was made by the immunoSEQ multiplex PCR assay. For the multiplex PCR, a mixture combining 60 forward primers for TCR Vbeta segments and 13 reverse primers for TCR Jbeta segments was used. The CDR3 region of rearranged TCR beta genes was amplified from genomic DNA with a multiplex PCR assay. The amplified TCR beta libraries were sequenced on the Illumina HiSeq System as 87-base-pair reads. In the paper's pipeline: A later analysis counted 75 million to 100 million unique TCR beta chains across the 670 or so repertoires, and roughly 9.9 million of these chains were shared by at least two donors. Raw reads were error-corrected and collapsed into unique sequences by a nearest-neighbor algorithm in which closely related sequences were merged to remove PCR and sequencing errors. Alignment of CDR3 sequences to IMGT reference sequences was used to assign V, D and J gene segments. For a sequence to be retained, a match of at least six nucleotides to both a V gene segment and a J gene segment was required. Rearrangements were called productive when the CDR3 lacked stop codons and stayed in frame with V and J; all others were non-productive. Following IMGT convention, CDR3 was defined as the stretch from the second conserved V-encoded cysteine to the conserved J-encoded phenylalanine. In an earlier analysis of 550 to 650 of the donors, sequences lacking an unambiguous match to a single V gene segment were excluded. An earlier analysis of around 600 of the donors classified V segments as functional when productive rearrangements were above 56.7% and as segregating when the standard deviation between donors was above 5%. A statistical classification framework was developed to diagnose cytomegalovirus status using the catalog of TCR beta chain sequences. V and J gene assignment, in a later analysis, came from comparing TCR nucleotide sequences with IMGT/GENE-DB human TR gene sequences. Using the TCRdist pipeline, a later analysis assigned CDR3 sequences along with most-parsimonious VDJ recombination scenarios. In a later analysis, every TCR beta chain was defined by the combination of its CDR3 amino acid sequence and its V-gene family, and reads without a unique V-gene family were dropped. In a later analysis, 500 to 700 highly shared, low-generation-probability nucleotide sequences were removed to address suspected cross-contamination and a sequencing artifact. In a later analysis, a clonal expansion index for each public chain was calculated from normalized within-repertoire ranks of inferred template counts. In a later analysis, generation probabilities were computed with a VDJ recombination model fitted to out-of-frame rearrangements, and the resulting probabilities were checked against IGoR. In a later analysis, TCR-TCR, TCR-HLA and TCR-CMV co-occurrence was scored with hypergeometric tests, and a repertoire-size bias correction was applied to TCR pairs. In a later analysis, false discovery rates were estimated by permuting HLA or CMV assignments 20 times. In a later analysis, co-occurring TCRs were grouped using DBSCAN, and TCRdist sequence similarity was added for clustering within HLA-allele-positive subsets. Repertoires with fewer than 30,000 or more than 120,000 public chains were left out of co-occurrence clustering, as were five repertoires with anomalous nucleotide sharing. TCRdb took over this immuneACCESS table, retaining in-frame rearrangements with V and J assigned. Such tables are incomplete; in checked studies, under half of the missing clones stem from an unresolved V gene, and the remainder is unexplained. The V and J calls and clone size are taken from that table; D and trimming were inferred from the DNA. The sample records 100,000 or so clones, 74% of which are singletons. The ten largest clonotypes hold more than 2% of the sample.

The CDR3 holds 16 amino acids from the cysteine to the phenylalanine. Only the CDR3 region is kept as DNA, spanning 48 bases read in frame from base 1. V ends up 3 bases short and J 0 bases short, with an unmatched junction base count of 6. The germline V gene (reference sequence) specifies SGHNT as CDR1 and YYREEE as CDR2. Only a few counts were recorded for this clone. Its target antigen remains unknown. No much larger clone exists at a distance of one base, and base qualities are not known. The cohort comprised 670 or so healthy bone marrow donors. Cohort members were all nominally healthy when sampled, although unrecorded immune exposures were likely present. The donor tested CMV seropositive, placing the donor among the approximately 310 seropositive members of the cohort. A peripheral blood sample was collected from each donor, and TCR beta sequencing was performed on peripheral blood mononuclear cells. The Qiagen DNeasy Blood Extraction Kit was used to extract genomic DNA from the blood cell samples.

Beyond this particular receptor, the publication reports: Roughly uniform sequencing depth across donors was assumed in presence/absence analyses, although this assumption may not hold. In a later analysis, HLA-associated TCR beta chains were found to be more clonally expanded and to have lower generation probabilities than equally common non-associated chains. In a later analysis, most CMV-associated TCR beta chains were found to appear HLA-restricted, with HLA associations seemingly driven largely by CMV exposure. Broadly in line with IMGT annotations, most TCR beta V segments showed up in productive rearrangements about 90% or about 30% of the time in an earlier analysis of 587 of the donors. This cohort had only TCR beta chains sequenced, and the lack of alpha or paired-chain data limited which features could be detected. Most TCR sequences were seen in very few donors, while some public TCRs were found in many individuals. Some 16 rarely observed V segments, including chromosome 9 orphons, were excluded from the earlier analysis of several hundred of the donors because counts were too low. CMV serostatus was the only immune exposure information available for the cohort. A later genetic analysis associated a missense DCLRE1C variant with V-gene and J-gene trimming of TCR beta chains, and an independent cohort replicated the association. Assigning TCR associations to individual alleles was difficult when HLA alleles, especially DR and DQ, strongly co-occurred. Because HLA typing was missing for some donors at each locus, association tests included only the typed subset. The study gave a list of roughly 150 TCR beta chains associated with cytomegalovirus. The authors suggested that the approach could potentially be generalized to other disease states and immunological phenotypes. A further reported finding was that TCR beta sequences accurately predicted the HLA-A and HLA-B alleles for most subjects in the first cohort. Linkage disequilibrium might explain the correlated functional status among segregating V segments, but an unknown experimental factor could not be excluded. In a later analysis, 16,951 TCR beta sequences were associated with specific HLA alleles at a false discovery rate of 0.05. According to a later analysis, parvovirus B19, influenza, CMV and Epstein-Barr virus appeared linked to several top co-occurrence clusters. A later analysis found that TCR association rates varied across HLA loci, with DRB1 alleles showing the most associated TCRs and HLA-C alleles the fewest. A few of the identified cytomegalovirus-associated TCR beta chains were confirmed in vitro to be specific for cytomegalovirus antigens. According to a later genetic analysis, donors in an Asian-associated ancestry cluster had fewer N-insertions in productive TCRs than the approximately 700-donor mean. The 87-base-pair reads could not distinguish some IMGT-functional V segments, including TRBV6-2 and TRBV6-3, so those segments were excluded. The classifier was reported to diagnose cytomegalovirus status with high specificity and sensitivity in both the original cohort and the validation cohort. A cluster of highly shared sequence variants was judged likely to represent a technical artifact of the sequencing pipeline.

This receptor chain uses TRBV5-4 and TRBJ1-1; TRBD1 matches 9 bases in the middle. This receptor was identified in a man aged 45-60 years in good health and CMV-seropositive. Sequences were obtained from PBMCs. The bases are TGTGCCAGCAGCTGGGGACAGGGAAAAATGAACACTGAAGCTTTCTTT. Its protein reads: CASSWGQGKMNTEAFF.